These 22 T cell receptor beta chains share one sample of origin, sequenced in a study of blood T cell repertoires in COVID-19. The protocol was immunoSEQ multiplex PCR, while the TCRdb copy is restricted to in-frame clones and leaves out a portion. The sample has fewer than 300,000 clones; over 75% are singletons. The sequenced material came from peripheral blood. The source is a man aged 45-60 years with active or convalescent COVID-19.

This chain links TRBV10-3 with TRBJ2-1; D ambiguous. The V end was cut by 6 bases, the J end by 2 bases, with 8 bases between. The CDR3 runs 13 residues. Germline CDR1 reads ENHRY; CDR2 reads SYGVKD. The CDR3 DNA follows: TGTGCCATCAGCGTTCTAGCCTACAATGAGCAGTTCTTC. Translation: CAISVLAYNEQFF.

V usage is TRBV25-1 and J usage is TRBJ1-2; D is possibly TRBD1 (5 bases). Germline V gene data show CDR1 as MGHDK and CDR2 as SYGVNS. The CDR3 is 12 amino acids. V was trimmed by 8 bases and J by 2 bases, leaving 9 bases between them. The CDR3 DNA is TGTGCCAGCCGGCAGGGCAACTATGGCTACACCTTC. It translates to CASRQGNYGYTF.

This clone was counted at least ten times. The chain employs TRBV7-2 and TRBJ1-2; D is uncertain. V lost 5 bases and J 4 bases, leaving 17 bases between the germline ends. Looked up from germline, CDR1 is SGHTA and CDR2 is FQGNSA. The CDR3 is made up of 15 amino acids. For the CDR3, the DNA is TGTGCCAGCAGCCTACATCCGGAGGGCTCCTATGGCTACACCTTC. This codes for CASSLHPEGSYGYTF.

This chain joins TRBV2 and TRBJ2-7; 8 bases fit TRBD1. Per germline, CDR1 SNHLY and CDR2 FYNNEI. The CDR3 is 14 residues long. J lost 0 bases, V lost 8 bases, and 6 bases had no gene match. CDR3 sequence: CASQGQGSSYEQYF. For the CDR3, the DNA is TGTGCCAGCCAAGGACAGGGAAGCTCCTACGAGCAGTACTTC.

The genes are TRBV19 and TRBJ2-1, with 9 bases matching TRBD1. Germline V gene sequence: CDR1 LNHDA, CDR2 SQIVND (reference sequence). The V gene end was trimmed by 7 bases and the J gene end by 11 bases; junction bases not matched to a gene: 6. This CDR3 comprises 12 residues. The CDR3 sequence: CASKGDRAKQFF. Written as DNA, the CDR3 is TGTGCCAGTAAGGGGGACAGGGCCAAGCAGTTCTTC.

The chain joins TRBV21-1 to TRBJ1-1. TRBV21-1 is deemed a pseudogene. The CDR3 is 11 residues long. CDR3 region: CASYEVTEAFF. Written as DNA, the CDR3 is TGTGCCAGCTATGAGGTCACTGAAGCTTTCTTT.

As concerns this clone: The sample has other DNA sequences that encode this CDR3 too. The genes are TRBV6-5 and TRBJ1-1, with 7 positions matching TRBD1. This CDR3 has 13 residues. Germline CDR1 and CDR2: MNHEY and SVGAGI. After removal of 2 bases from V and 3 bases from J, the junction contained 0 bases not matched to a gene. Here the CDR3 reads CASSYRGHTEAFF. CDR3 nucleotides: TGTGCCAGCAGTTACAGGGGGCACACTGAAGCTTTCTTT.

The chain's CDR3 is CASGLGTSGTYEQYF. In DNA, the CDR3 is TGTGCTAGTGGTCTAGGGACTAGCGGAACCTACGAGCAGTACTTC. The chain couples TRBV12-5 to TRBJ2-7; 11 bases are shared with TRBD2. The CDR3 runs 15 residues. CDR1 is LGHNT, CDR2 FRNRAP, per germline. J gave up 2 bases and V 5 bases, and 5 bases lay outside the gene matches.

The rearrangement links TRBV11-2 to TRBJ2-7; D is perhaps TRBD1 (5 bases). This CDR3 has 14 residues. Trimming removed 1 base at V and 13 bases at J, with 20 bases between. Germline values: CDR1 SGHAT, CDR2 FQNNGV. The CDR3 sequence: CASSLVGRARPPYF. CDR3 nucleotides: TGTGCCAGCAGCTTAGTGGGCAGGGCGCGACCTCCCTACTTC.

The chain carries TRBV5-1 and TRBJ1-2; 11 bases align to TRBD1. CDR1 is SGHRS, CDR2 YFSETQ, per germline. After removal of 0 bases from V and 6 bases from J, the junction contained 10 bases not matched to a gene. The CDR3 length is 17 residues. Here the CDR3 DNA reads TGCGCCAGCAGCTTGGCCCCCGGGGGACAGGGGGACAATGGCTACACCTTC. It is translated as CASSLAPGGQGDNGYTF.

V gene TRBV7-8 combines with J gene TRBJ2-7, with 9 bases lining up with TRBD1. Looked up from germline, CDR1 is SGHVS and CDR2 is FQNEAQ. The CDR3 loop spans 15 amino acids. The V gene end was trimmed by 3 bases and the J gene end by 1 base; junction bases not matched to a gene: 4. The CDR3 loop reads CASSFGGQGSYEQYF. As DNA, the CDR3 is TGTGCCAGCAGCTTTGGGGGACAGGGTTCCTACGAGCAGTACTTC.

The rearrangement joins TRBV4-1 to TRBJ1-2; D is undetermined. Trimming pared 1 base from V and 4 bases from J, leaving 13 bases between. CDR1 is MGHRA and CDR2 is YSYEKL in the germline V gene. This CDR3 comprises 15 residues. CDR3 sequence: CASSQAAGFSYGYTF. The CDR3 DNA reads TGCGCCAGCAGCCAAGCTGCGGGCTTCAGCTATGGCTACACCTTC.

The chain is built from TRBV7-9 and TRBJ2-2; D gene uncertain. V lost 3 bases and J lost 2, with 13 bases in between. Germline CDR1 SEHNR, CDR2 FQNEAQ (reference sequence). The CDR3 contains 16 residues. In nucleotides, the CDR3 is TGTGCCAGCAGCTTCAACGCCCCAGGAAACACCGGGGAGCTGTTTTTT. It codes for CASSFNAPGNTGELFF.

The chain couples TRBV24-1 to TRBJ2-4; 16 bases are shared with TRBD2. CDR1 is KGHDR and CDR2 is SFDVKD in the germline V gene. The CDR3 has 19 amino acids. The J segment lost 7 bases and the V segment lost 4 bases, leaving 12 bases of the junction unmatched. The CDR3 spells CATSEGTSGRVGRKNIQYF. The DNA for the CDR3 is TGTGCCACCAGTGAGGGGACTAGCGGGAGGGTCGGCCGTAAGAACATTCAGTACTTC.

The chain couples TRBV7-3 to TRBJ1-6, with D possibly being TRBD1 (6 bases). The germline gives CDR1 SGHTA, CDR2 FQGTGA. The length of the CDR3 is 15 residues. Trimming removed 4 bases at V and 5 bases at J, with 12 bases between. The CDR3 reads CASSSGTPHNSPLHF. The DNA for the CDR3 is TGTGCCAGCAGCTCCGGGACACCGCATAATTCACCCCTCCACTTT.

This sequence joins TRBV5-1 and TRBJ2-6; D unresolved. V was shortened by 1 base and J by 2 bases, with 4 bases between the two germline ends. This CDR3 spans 14 amino acids. Looked up from germline, CDR1 is SGHRS and CDR2 is YFSETQ. CDR3 bases: TGCGCCAGCAGCTTGCTTACTGGGGCCAACGTCCTGACTTTC. Translated: CASSLLTGANVLTF.

This sequence joins TRBV7-2 and TRBJ2-2, with D perhaps matching TRBD2 (6 bases). This CDR3 comprises 14 residues. V lost 1 base and J lost 4, with 7 bases in between. Germline loops: CDR1 SGHTA, CDR2 FQGNSA. The CDR3 bases are TGTGCCAGCAGCTTAGAGGGAGGCACCGGGGAGCTGTTTTTT. As protein: CASSLEGGTGELFF.

The chain joins TRBV6-6 to TRBJ1-5; 8 bases line up with TRBD1. CDR1 is MNHNY, CDR2 SVGAGI, per germline (reference sequence). There are 15 residues in the CDR3. V was clipped by 2 bases and J by 5 bases; unmatched bases: 5. The CDR3 region has the DNA TGTGCCAGCAGTTACATCACGGGACAGGATCAGCCCCAGCATTTT. This codes for CASSYITGQDQPQHF.

This chain connects TRBV20-1 to TRBJ1-6, with TRBD1 matching over 7 bases. The V segment lost 3 bases and the J segment 9 bases; nucleotides outside the gene matches: 11. The length of the CDR3 is 15 residues. Germline V CDR1 and CDR2: DFQATT, SNEGSKA (reference sequence). The chain's CDR3 is CSASDGGGMGSPLHF. The CDR3 DNA sequence: TGCAGTGCTAGTGATGGAGGGGGCATGGGTTCACCCCTCCACTTT.

V and J are TRBV5-6 and TRBJ1-1; D unresolved. With 7 bases removed from V and 8 bases from J, the gap between germline ends came to 15 bases. This CDR3 region has 12 residues. Germline-derived CDR1 and CDR2 are SGHDT and YYEEEE. The CDR3 protein is CASSNSGIEAFF. The DNA for the CDR3 is TGTGCCAGCTCCAATTCGGGGATAGAAGCTTTCTTT.

The rearrangement links TRBV5-4 to TRBJ2-1, with 8 positions matching TRBD2. Germline CDR1 and CDR2: SGHNT and YYREEE (reference sequence). This CDR3 has 15 amino acids. V lost 0 bases and J lost 9; bases outside the gene matches: 8. The CDR3: CASSLAAGGPGEQFF. The CDR3, as DNA: TGTGCCAGCAGCTTGGCCGCGGGAGGACCGGGTGAGCAGTTCTTC. The whole variable domain, filled in from reference TRBV5-4 and TRBJ2-1, reads ETGVTQSPTHLIKTRGQQVTLRCSSQSGHNTVSWYQQALGQGPQFIFQYYREEENGRGNFPPRFSGLQFPNYSSELNVNALELDDSALYLCASSLAAGGPGEQFFGPGTRLTVL.

This chain links TRBV29-1 with TRBJ1-1; 7 positions match TRBD1. Losses at the gene ends were 6 bases for V and 1 base for J; bases not matched to a gene: 5. Germline CDR1 reads SQVTM; CDR2 reads ANQGSEA. This CDR3 comprises 13 residues. The CDR3, as DNA: TGCAGCGTGGCGGGACAGCAGAACACTGAAGCTTTCTTT. It encodes CSVAGQQNTEAFF.